This TCR beta chain was retrieved from a study of beta chain features in type 1 diabetes. The CDR3 is made up of 12 amino acids. V was pared by 4 bases and J by 6 bases, with 9 bases between. In germline, CDR1 is MNHNY, CDR2 SVGAGI (reference sequence). TCRB transcripts that were expressed got sequenced, as all of the isolated RNA had been reverse transcribed. Roughly 3.6 million reads on average were seen across naive, central memory and regulatory T cell samples. TCRdb's table, derived via immunoSEQ multiplex PCR, lists solely in-frame clones and lacks some. Found here are roughly 610,000 clones, about a sixth of them singletons; the top ten hold 0.093%.

The chain carries TRBV6-6 and TRBJ1-1, with a possible D match to TRBD1 (6 bases). The sequenced sample was naive CD4+ T cells from blood. This TCR derives from a man aged 18-30 years in good health. DNA for the CDR3: TGTGCCAGCAGTTTACAGGGAGCTGAAGCTTTCTTT. It translates to CASSLQGAEAFF.